This TCR beta chain emerged from a study of T cells after yellow fever vaccination. Via MiXCR, TCRdb re-called the 5' RACE reads, giving one row per CDR3 protein. Of about 210,000 distinct CDR3 sequences in the sample, approximately 3% were seen once. The V end lost 0 bases, the J end lost 1 base, and 22 bases lay between the germline ends. The CDR3 loop spans 19 amino acids. The V gene's germline CDR1 is LGHNA and CDR2 YNFKEQ. The J gene is TRBJ2-7, the V gene TRBV4-2; D perhaps matches TRBD2 (7 bases). The sequence came from a man aged 18 to 29 who received the YFV17D yellow fever vaccine. Sample: CD4+ T cells sorted from PBMCs, taken 10 days after the yellow fever booster vaccination. Here the CDR3 reads CASSQDRTAGGGPSYEQYF. As DNA, the CDR3 is TGTGCCAGCAGCCAAGATAGAACAGCTGGGGGGGGCCCATCCTACGAGCAGTACTTC.